This T cell receptor (beta chain) derives from a study of cytomegalovirus exposure and HLA in healthy donors. PCR employed 60 Vbeta and 13 Jbeta primers. Assay used: immunoSEQ multiplex PCR; TCRdb lists only in-frame clones, some missing. The sample lists 120,000 to 150,000 clones; 70% to 85% were seen once. CDR1 and CDR2 (germline): SGDLS, YYNGEE. CDR3 length: 15 residues. V gave up 6 bases and J gave up 5 bases, with 17 bases separating them. Likely unrecorded immune exposures existed in these nominally healthy donors. The clonotype comes from a man aged 35 to 55 in good health and CMV-seropositive. Sample: PBMCs. This chain links TRBV9 with TRBJ2-2; tentative D call: TRBD1 (5 bases). This CDR3 is CASKTGDRWTGELFF. The CDR3, as DNA: TGTGCCAGCAAAACAGGCGACAGATGGACCGGGGAGCTGTTTTTT.